This T cell receptor beta chain was documented in a study of cytomegalovirus exposure and HLA in healthy donors. This clone came up once. Per germline, CDR1 MDHEN and CDR2 SYDVKM. The CDR3 is 13 amino acids. V was clipped by 10 bases and J by 3 bases, with 15 bases between them. The PCR had 60 Vbeta and 13 Jbeta primers. Clones were sequenced by immunoSEQ multiplex PCR, and TCRdb holds only the in-frame ones, with some missing. The sample includes approximately 130,000 clones, around 77% of them seen just once. The specimen sequenced was PBMCs. The source is a man aged 45 to 65 in good health and CMV-seronegative. The genes are TRBV28 and TRBJ2-5, with D perhaps matching TRBD1 (5 bases). CDR3 DNA sequence: TGTGCCACCTACTCCTACAGGAAAGAGACCCAGTACTTC. This sequence encodes CATYSYRKETQYF.